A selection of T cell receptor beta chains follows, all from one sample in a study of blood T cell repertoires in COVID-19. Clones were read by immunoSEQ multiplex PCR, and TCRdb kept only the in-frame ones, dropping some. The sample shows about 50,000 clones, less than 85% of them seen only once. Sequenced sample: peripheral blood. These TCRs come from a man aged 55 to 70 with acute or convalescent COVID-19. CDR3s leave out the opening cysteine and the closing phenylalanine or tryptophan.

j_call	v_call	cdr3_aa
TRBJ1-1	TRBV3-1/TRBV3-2	ASSPAGGLNTEAF
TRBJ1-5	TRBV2	ASSDMSNQPQH
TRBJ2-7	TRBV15	ATSRGAGTGGVEQY
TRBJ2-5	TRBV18	ASSPPGKETQY
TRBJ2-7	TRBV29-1	SVGGDEQY
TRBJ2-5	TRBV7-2	ASSTTSGGARIKETQY
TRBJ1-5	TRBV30	AWSGGERQPQH
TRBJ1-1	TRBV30	AWSVLGQSAEAF
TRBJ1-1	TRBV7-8	ASSLTGGWDTEAF
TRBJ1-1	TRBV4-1	ASSPLKGQGTPNTEAF
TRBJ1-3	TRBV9	ASDLGAGTGNTIY
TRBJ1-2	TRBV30	AWSVLGGGNYGYT
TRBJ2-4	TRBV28	ASSLAGETKNIQY
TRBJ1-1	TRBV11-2	ASSLGHYVTFEAF
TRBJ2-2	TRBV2	ASSDRQGAVELF
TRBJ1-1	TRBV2	ASSESHTGYTEAF
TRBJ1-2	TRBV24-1	ATSDGQLNYGYT
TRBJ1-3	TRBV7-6	ASSSPRASGNTIY
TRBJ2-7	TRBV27	ASSFTGQGTNEQY
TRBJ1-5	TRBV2	ASTLTGGYQPQH
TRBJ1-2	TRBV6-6	ASSRQGADYGYT
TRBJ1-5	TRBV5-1	ASSFGQGADQPQH
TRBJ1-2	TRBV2	ASSEVRGSYYGYT
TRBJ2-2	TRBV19	ASSITGTNTGELF
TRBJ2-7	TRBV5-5	ASSLGERREQY
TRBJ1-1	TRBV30	AWSGDSRDTEAF
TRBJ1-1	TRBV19	ASSTHGNTEAF
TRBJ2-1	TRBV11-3	ASSSRTGIEQF
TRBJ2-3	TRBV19	ASSTGYSSTDTQY
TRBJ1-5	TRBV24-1	ATSTRASQPQH
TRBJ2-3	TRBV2	ASSGLAGDSTDTQY
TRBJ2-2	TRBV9	ASSGNRQNTGELF
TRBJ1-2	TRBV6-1	ASSEAGQGHGYT
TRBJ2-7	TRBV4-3	ASSLDREEEQY
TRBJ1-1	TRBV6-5	ASRYGRNTEAF
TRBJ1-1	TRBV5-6	ASSLTYREAF
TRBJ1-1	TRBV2	ARSGGTEAF
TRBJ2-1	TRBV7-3	ASSLTEGAGQF
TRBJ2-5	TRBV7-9	ASSLGTVQETQY
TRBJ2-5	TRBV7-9	ASSLGPGQGGQETQY
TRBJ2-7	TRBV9	ASSVGTGGHEQY
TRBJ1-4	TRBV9	ASSVGATGSEKLF
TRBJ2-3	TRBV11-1	ASSFAAGGNADTQY
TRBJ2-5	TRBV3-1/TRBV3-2	ASSQDGATQY
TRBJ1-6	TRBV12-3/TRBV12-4	ASSLRRNSPLH
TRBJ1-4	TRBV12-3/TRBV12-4	ASSLQDSRKLF
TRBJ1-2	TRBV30	AWSVRQPIRYGYT
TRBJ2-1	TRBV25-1	ASSDRTSGGLEQF
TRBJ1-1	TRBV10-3	AIRDRGQRAEAF
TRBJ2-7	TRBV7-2	ASSLGARADEQY
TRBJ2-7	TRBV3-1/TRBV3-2	ASSQGDRGGEQY
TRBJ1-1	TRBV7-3	ASSPQRGGEAF
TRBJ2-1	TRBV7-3	ASSLGLAGNEQF
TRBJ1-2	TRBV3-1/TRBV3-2	ASSHLGTGPNYGYT
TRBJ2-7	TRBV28	ASSSYYEQY